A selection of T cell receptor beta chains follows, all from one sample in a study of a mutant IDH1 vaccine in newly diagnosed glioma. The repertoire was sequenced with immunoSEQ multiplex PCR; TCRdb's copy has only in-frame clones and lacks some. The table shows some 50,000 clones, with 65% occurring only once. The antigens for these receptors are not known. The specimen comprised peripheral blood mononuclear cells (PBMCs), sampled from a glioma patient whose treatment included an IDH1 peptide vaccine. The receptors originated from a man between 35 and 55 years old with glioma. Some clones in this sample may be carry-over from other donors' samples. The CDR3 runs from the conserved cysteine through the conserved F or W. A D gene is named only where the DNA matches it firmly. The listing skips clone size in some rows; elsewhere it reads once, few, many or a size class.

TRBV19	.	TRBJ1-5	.	TGTGCCAGTAGTATCAGCAGGATGAATCAGCCCCAGCATTTT	CASSISRMNQPQHF
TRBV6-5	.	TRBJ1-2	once	TGTGCCAGCAGCCGGGGTCCCGAGCTTTATGGCTACACCTTC	CASSRGPELYGYTF
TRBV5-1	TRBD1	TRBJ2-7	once	TGCGCCAGCAGCCCCCCGACAGGGTCAGTCTACGAGCAGTACTTC	CASSPPTGSVYEQYF
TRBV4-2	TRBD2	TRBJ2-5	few	TGTGCCAGCAGCCAAGTTCCCAGCGGGGGGCTGGAGACCCAGTACTTC	CASSQVPSGGLETQYF
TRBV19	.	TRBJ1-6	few	TGTGCCAGTATGGGCAAACTCTACTCCTATAATTCACCCCTCCACTTT	CASMGKLYSYNSPLHF
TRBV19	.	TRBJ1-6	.	TGTGCCAGTAGAGAGCAGGGGACTTCACCCCTCCACTTT	CASREQGTSPLHF
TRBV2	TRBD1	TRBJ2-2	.	TGTGCCAGCTCGGGACAGGGGGACACCGGGGAGCTGTTTTTT	CASSGQGDTGELFF
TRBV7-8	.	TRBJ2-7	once	TGTGCCAGCAGCTTTGGGAGGTCAGGGTACGAGCAGTACTTC	CASSFGRSGYEQYF
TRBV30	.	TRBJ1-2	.	TGTGCCTGGAAAATTGGGACGGGCGGCTACACCTTC	CAWKIGTGGYTF
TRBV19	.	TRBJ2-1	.	TGTGCCAGTAGTATCGGTCCGGCGAGTCCCCAGTTCTTC	CASSIGPASPQFF
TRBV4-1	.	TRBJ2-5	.	TGCGCCAGCAGCCATGAAGACAGTCCTCGGGAGACCCAGTACTTC	CASSHEDSPRETQYF
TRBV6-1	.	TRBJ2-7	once	TGTGCCAGCAGGGCCCGCAGGGGTACCGCCTACGAGCAGTACTTC	CASRARRGTAYEQYF
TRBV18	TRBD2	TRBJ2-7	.	TGTGCCAGCTCACCGGGAGGGACCTACGAGCAGTACTTC	CASSPGGTYEQYF
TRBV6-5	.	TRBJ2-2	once	TGTGCCAGCAGTTACGGGCGCACCGGGGAGCTGTTTTTT	CASSYGRTGELFF
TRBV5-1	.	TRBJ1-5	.	TGCGCCAGCAGCTTGGGAGGGGGGGCCAATCAGCCCCAGCATTTT	CASSLGGGANQPQHF
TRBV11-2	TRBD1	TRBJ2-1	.	TGTGCCAGCAACCGGGACAGGGGGTTGGGGCAGTTCTTC	CASNRDRGLGQFF
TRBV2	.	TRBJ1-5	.	TGTGCCAGCAGTGGAGGTGCTTCCCTAGGCAATCAGCCCCAGCATTTT	CASSGGASLGNQPQHF
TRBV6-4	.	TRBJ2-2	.	TGTGCCAGCGGACAGAACACCGGGGAGCTGTTTTTT	CASGQNTGELFF
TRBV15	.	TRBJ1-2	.	TGTGCCACCAGCAGAGACACGGGAACTAACTATGGCTACACCTTC	CATSRDTGTNYGYTF
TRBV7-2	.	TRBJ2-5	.	TGTGCCAGCAGCTTGGAGCTAGTCAGAGAGACCCAGTACTTC	CASSLELVRETQYF
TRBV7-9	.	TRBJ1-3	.	TGTGCCAGCAGCTTAACGGACAGAGGCTCTGGAAACACCATATATTTT	CASSLTDRGSGNTIYF
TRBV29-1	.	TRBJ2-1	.	TGCAGCGTTGATCGGGGCTACAATGAGCAGTTCTTC	CSVDRGYNEQFF
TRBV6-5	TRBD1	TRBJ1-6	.	TGTGCCAGCAGTAACGGACAGGTTAATAATTCACCCCTCCACTTT	CASSNGQVNNSPLHF
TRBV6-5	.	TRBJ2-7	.	TGTGCCAGCGGTTACTCGGGCCGCGAGCAGTACTTC	CASGYSGREQYF
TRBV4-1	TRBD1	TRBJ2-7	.	TGCGCCAGCAGCCAAACCGGGACAGGGACCCCCTTGCCTCAGTACTTC	CASSQTGTGTPLPQYF
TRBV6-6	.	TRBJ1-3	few	TGTGCCAGCAGTTTTGGTTCCCAGACGACTGGAAACACCATATATTTT	CASSFGSQTTGNTIYF
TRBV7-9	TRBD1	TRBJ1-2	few	TGTGCCAGCACCCCGGGACAGGGGGCTTTTGGCTACACCTTC	CASTPGQGAFGYTF
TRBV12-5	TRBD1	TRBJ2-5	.	TGTGCTAGTGGGCGAGGACAGGGTGGAGAGACCCAGTACTTC	CASGRGQGGETQYF
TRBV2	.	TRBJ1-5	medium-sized	TGTGCCAGCAGTGGCGGGCTCGGCAATCAGCCCCAGCATTTT	CASSGGLGNQPQHF
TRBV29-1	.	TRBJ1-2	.	TGCAGCGTTCTGGAAAACTATGGCTACACCTTC	CSVLENYGYTF
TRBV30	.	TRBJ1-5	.	TGTGCCTGGAGTTCGACGGGGATTAGCAATCAGCCCCAGCATTTT	CAWSSTGISNQPQHF
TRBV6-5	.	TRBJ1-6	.	TGTGCCAGCAGTTCCAGGACGGGGGGTTCACCCCTCCACTTT	CASSSRTGGSPLHF
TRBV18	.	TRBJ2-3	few	TGTGCCAGCTCACCCGACAGAGCTAGCACAGATACGCAGTATTTT	CASSPDRASTDTQYF
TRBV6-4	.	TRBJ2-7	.	TGTGCCAGCACCTCCTGGGGGCAGTTCTCCTACGAGCAGTACTTC	CASTSWGQFSYEQYF
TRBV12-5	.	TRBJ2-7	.	TGTGCTAGTGGTTTGGACCCGGCCTTAGTCGAGCAGTACTTC	CASGLDPALVEQYF
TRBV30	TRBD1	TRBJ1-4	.	TGTGCCTGGAATAGACAGGGGGCAGGGGAAAAACTGTTTTTT	CAWNRQGAGEKLFF
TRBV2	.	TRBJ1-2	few	TGTGCCAGCACCCCTCAGCAGGGACCCTATGGCTACACCTTC	CASTPQQGPYGYTF
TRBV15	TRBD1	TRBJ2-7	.	TGTGCCACCAGTCTTTCCGGGACAGCATACGAGCAGTACTTC	CATSLSGTAYEQYF
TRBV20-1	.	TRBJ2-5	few	TGCAGTCCCCGGTACCAAGAGACCCAGTACTTC	CSPRYQETQYF
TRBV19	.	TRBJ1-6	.	TGTGCCAGTACCGAACGATCAGATAATTCACCCCTCCACTTT	CASTERSDNSPLHF
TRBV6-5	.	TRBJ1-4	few	TGTGCCAGCAGTTACGAGGTAGAAGGGGAAAAACTGTTTTTT	CASSYEVEGEKLFF
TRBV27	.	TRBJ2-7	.	TGTGCCAGCAGTTATGAGGGAAGCTCCTACGAGCAGTACTTC	CASSYEGSSYEQYF
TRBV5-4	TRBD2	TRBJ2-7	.	TGTGCCAGCAGCTCGACTAGCGGGGGCTCCTACGAGCAGTACTTC	CASSSTSGGSYEQYF
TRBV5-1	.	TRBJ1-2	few	TGCGCCAGCAGCTTGGACAGGCAGCTAGGGGGCTACACCTTC	CASSLDRQLGGYTF
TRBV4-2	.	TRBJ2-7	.	TGTGCCAGCAGCCAAGATTTGAGACAGAGCCTAGGGCAGTACTTC	CASSQDLRQSLGQYF
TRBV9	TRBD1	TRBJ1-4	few	TGTGCCAGCAGCGGGACAGGAGTAAATGAAAAACTGTTTTTT	CASSGTGVNEKLFF
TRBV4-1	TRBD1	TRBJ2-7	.	TGCGCCAGCAGCCAACCCCGGGACAGGACTACCTACGAGCAGTACTTC	CASSQPRDRTTYEQYF
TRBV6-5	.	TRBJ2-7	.	TGTGCCAGCAGCCCCAATACCGGGGCCTACGAGCAGTACTTC	CASSPNTGAYEQYF
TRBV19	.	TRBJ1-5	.	TGTGCCAGTAGATTTGGAGAGCGGCTGAATCAGCCCCAGCATTTT	CASRFGERLNQPQHF
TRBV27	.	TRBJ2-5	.	TGTGCCAGCGGCTGGGACTCTCGGTACCGGGCCCAGTACTTC	CASGWDSRYRAQYF
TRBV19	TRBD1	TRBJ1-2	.	TGTGCCAGTACCGAAGACAGGGAACCCTCCATATCCTATGGCTACACCTTC	CASTEDREPSISYGYTF